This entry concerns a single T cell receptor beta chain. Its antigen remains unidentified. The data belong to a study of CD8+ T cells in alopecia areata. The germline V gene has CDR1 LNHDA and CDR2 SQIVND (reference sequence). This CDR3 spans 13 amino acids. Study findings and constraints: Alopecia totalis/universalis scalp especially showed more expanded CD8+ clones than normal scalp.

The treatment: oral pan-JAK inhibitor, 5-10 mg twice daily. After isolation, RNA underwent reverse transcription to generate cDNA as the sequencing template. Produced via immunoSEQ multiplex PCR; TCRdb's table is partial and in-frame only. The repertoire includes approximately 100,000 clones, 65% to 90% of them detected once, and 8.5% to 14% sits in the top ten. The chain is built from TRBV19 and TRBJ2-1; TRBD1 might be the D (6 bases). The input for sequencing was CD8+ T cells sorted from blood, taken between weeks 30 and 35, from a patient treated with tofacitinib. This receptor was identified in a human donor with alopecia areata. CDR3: CASQGNSYNEQFF. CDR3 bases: TGTGCTTCACAGGGAAACTCCTACAATGAGCAGTTCTTC.